This T cell receptor (beta chain) was profiled in a study of blood T cell repertoires in COVID-19 (dated by TCRdb to 2019 to 2021). General notes on the study: Samples covering the acute and convalescent phases of COVID-19 were provided by collaborators in the United States, Italy and Spain. Where available, HLA class I and class II types were taken from metadata supplied by the sample provider and were not determined by assay-based typing. The material from the prospective study consisted of cDNA or gDNA derived from T cells, B-cell-depleted T cells, or PBMCs. The samples were drawn from two sources: the first 160 participants of the ongoing ImmuneRACE study, and 1,254 subjects contributed by 6 global collaborators. The sample metadata nearly always contained a de-identified subject ID, COVID-19 status, age in years and sex. Deeply sampled blood TCRbeta repertoires from subjects exposed to, actively infected with, or recovered from COVID-19 were included in the dataset. The repertoires were released in a freely available public database meant as a resource for research on the immune response to SARS-CoV-2.

TCRbeta CDR3 regions were amplified from genomic DNA using the immunoSEQ Assay, a bias-controlled multiplex PCR. The source study handled its data this way. Within the assay, amplification of reference gene primers was used to estimate how many nucleated cells each sample contained. To quantify the absolute abundance of each unique TCRbeta CDR3 rearrangement, sequence reads were collapsed and filtered. For each sample, productive Simpson clonality was calculated as the square root of Simpson's diversity index over productive rearrangements. TCRdb stores this immuneACCESS table with in-frame sequences only. Part of the clones is absent; in the studies checked, under half of the shortfall reflects unresolved V genes, and no reason is known for the rest. V, J and clone size are those of that table, while D and trimming were read from the DNA. In this sample the table shows about 100,000 clones, 80% to 95% of which occur a single time. The ten largest make up around 1% of the sample.

The collaborating institutions used their own protocols to collect whole blood in K2EDTA tubes. For TCRbeta analysis, collaborators shipped samples as frozen whole blood, isolated PBMCs, or DNA extracted from either of those sample types. What the work shows at the level of the full study, not this receptor alone: The quantity of clinical and demographic metadata differed by source and by participant and was supplied without curation.

On this clone: Its antigen is unknown. The sample holds no much larger clone one base away, and base qualities are not on file.

Trimming accounts for 4 bases at V and 6 bases at J, while the number of junction bases matched to no gene is 9. The CDR1 and CDR2 encoded by the germline V gene are SGHRS and YFSETQ. There are 15 amino acids in the CDR3, from cysteine to phenylalanine inclusive. The DNA shown is the 45-base CDR3, in frame from base 1. The source of this sequence is a man in his 60s with acute or convalescent COVID-19. The chain couples TRBV5-1 to TRBJ1-4, with TRBD1 identical over 7 junction bases. The sequencing sample was made of peripheral blood. The CDR3 has the sequence CASSRGDRADEKLFF. Here is the DNA: TGCGCCAGCAGCAGGGGTGACAGGGCGGATGAAAAACTGTTTTTT.